Listed here are 2 T cell receptor beta chains from one sample, sequenced in a study of CD8+ T cells in alopecia areata (dated 2018 in TCRdb). The library was made by the immunoSEQ multiplex PCR assay. To provide template for TCR sequencing, every sample had RNA extracted and reverse transcribed into cDNA. TCRdb mirrors the immuneACCESS table, restricted to in-frame sequences. Some clones are absent from its copies; in checked studies, under half trace to an unresolved V gene, and the reason for the others is unknown. In all, the sample holds roughly 100,000 clones, and 55% of those were seen once. About 8.8% of the sample is taken by the ten largest. Specimen: CD4+ T cells sorted from blood. The receptors here all came from a human donor in good health.

This chain links TRBV27 with TRBJ1-6; no definite D call. This CDR3 has 16 residues. Germline lookup yields CDR1 MNHEY and CDR2 SMNVEV (reference sequence). Trimming removed 5 bases from V and 0 bases from J, with 11 bases in between. In DNA, the CDR3 is TGTGCCAGCAGTCCCGGACGGCTCTCCTATAATTCACCCCTCCACTTT. Residues: CASSPGRLSYNSPLHF.

The chain is built from TRBV9 and TRBJ2-5; the D gene could be TRBD1 or TRBD2 (5 bases each). Between the trimmed V and J ends, which lost 2 bases and 0 bases, there was a span of 17 bases. Germline V gene data show CDR1 as SGDLS and CDR2 as YYNGEE. CDR3 length: 17 residues. The CDR3: CASSVFPLGTDQETQYF. The DNA for the CDR3 is TGTGCCAGCAGCGTTTTCCCGTTAGGGACGGACCAAGAGACCCAGTACTTC.